This T cell receptor beta chain stems from a study of cytomegalovirus exposure and HLA in healthy donors. Study findings and constraints: Diagnosis of cytomegalovirus status made by the classifier reportedly showed high specificity and sensitivity.

The primer mix had 60 Vbeta and 13 Jbeta primers. Here immunoSEQ multiplex PCR was the method, and the copy in TCRdb shows in-frame clones only, minus some. The sample has tens of thousands of clones; 65% to 80% are singletons. Comment on this clone: Its antigen is still unknown.

The donors (healthy individuals) were bone marrow donors. Unrecorded immune exposure was likely among donors, who were nominally healthy when sampled. This CDR3 spans 15 amino acids. Per the germline V gene, CDR1 is MNHEY and CDR2 is SMNVEV (reference sequence). The germline V and J ends were trimmed by 6 bases and 2 bases, with 15 bases remaining between them. The specimen was PBMCs. The chain employs TRBV27 and TRBJ2-3; unclear D gene. The clonotype originates from a female donor in good health and CMV-seronegative. The CDR3 region is CASRTKHKATDTQYF. In DNA, the CDR3 is TGTGCCAGCAGGACAAAACATAAGGCCACAGATACGCAGTATTTT.